A single sample gave rise to the 21 T cell receptor beta chains below, sequenced in a study of blood T cells in healthy people across ages. A second PCR, run for about 6 to 11 cycles, used a sample-barcoded 5' primer plus a J-beta primer mix. MiXCR, run by TCRdb on the 5' RACE reads, gives a single entry per CDR3 protein. This sample carries approximately 1,000,000 distinct CDR3 sequences, around two fifths of them seen once, and the ten largest clones take 10% to 15%. Material for sequencing was blood. The receptors shown here come from a man between 18 and 35 years old in good health.

This clonotype was seen a handful of times. The genes are TRBV29-1 and TRBJ2-7, with TRBD1 matching 9 bases. Looked up from germline, CDR1 is SQVTM and CDR2 is ANQGSEA. J gave up 2 bases and V 6 bases, and 8 bases lay outside the gene matches. The CDR3 extends over 14 amino acids. The CDR3 region has the DNA TGCAGCGTCCACATTGGGACAGGGACCTACGAGCAGTACTTC. It translates to CSVHIGTGTYEQYF.

This chain links TRBV20-1 with TRBJ2-3; 10 positions agree with TRBD2. CDR3 length: 18 residues. Germline CDR1 is DFQATT and CDR2 is SNEGSKA (reference sequence). The V segment lost 8 bases and the J segment 0 bases; nucleotides outside the gene matches: 17. CDR3 region: CSPRPGTSVITSTDTQYF. The CDR3 nucleotides read TGCAGTCCGAGACCCGGGACTAGCGTTATCACTAGCACAGATACGCAGTATTTT.

This sequence joins TRBV20-1 and TRBJ2-5, with a possible D match to TRBD2 (6 bases). Between the trimmed V and J ends, which lost 3 bases and 5 bases, there was a span of 16 bases. CDR3 length: 14 residues. Germline V CDR1 and CDR2: DFQATT, SNEGSKA (reference sequence). The CDR3 DNA follows: TGCAGTGCTAGTATAGCGGCCGTCGGGGAGACCCAGTACTTC. It specifies CSASIAAVGETQYF.

V and J are TRBV7-9 and TRBJ2-3; D unclear. Germline V gene lookup returns CDR1 SEHNR and CDR2 FQNEAQ (reference sequence). V was shortened by 5 bases and J by 4 bases, with 16 bases between the two germline ends. This CDR3 is 15 amino acids long. As DNA, the CDR3 is TGTGCCAGCAGCGGGATTGGTGACCACGCAGATACGCAGTATTTT. It is translated as CASSGIGDHADTQYF.

This sequence joins TRBV6-5 and TRBJ1-1; D not certain. CDR1 is MNHEY and CDR2 is SVGAGI in the germline V gene. This CDR3 is built from 16 residues. V lost 2 bases to trimming and J lost 5 bases, with 18 bases between them. CDR3: CASSYGQAFRETEAFF. The DNA of the CDR3 is TGTGCCAGCAGTTACGGGCAGGCCTTTAGGGAAACTGAAGCTTTCTTT.

There are a few counts of this clonotype. Written as DNA, the CDR3 is TGCAGTGCTAGAGAGACCCCTAATGACTATGGCTACACCTTC. As protein: CSARETPNDYGYTF. The genes are TRBV20-1 and TRBJ1-2, with D unclear. The V and J ends lost 0 bases and 3 bases respectively, with 11 bases between them. The CDR3 length is 14 residues. The germline V gene has CDR1 DFQATT and CDR2 SNEGSKA (reference sequence).

Only a few counts were recorded for this clonotype. The chain has TRBV7-2 and TRBJ2-1, with D uncertain. This CDR3 is built from 14 residues. Germline V gene sequence: CDR1 SGHTA, CDR2 FQGNSA. The V gene lost 3 bases and the J gene lost 4 bases, with 10 bases spanning the gap. The CDR3 sequence: CASSFISSYNEQFF. The CDR3 DNA reads as TGTGCCAGCAGCTTCATATCATCATACAATGAGCAGTTCTTC. Together with reference TRBV7-2 and TRBJ2-1, the CDR3 gives the full variable domain: GAGVSQSPSNKVTEKGKDVELRCDPISGHTALYWYRQSLGQGLEFLIYFQGNSAPDKSGLPSDRFSAERTGGSVSTLTIQRTQQEDSAVYLCASSFISSYNEQFFGPGTRLTVL.

This rearrangement joins TRBV20-1 to TRBJ2-5, with 7 bases fitting TRBD1. This CDR3 has 14 amino acids. J was trimmed by 5 bases and V by 0 bases; bases with no gene match: 6. Germline loops: CDR1 DFQATT, CDR2 SNEGSKA (reference sequence). The CDR3: CSARDSQGVETQYF. The CDR3 bases are TGCAGTGCTAGAGATAGTCAGGGGGTGGAGACCCAGTACTTC.

In its sample, this clonotype was seen a few times. V usage is TRBV4-1 and J usage is TRBJ2-1, with 11 nucleotides matching TRBD2. The germline CDR1 and CDR2 sequences are MGHRA and YSYEKL. CDR3 length: 20 amino acids. J gave up 4 bases and V 3 bases, and 17 bases lay outside the gene matches. The CDR3 DNA reads TGCGCCAGCAGCCACCCAAAACAGAGCCAAACTAGCGGGGGTTACAATGAGCAGTTCTTC. It specifies CASSHPKQSQTSGGYNEQFF.

The rearrangement joins TRBV7-9 to TRBJ2-2, with TRBD2 matching 8 bases. Germline assignment: CDR1 SEHNR and CDR2 FQNEAQ (reference sequence). The CDR3 runs 16 residues. The trim removed 5 bases at V and 0 bases at J, leaving 5 bases unmatched. The CDR3 here is CASSTGLASNTGELFF. CDR3 nucleotide sequence: TGTGCCAGCAGCACAGGACTAGCTTCGAACACCGGGGAGCTGTTTTTT.

This sequence joins TRBV20-1 and TRBJ2-3; 11 bases agree with TRBD2. V gave up 6 bases and J gave up 0 bases; unmatched junction bases: 8. The CDR3 runs 16 residues. Germline CDR1 is DFQATT and CDR2 is SNEGSKA (reference sequence). CDR3 DNA sequence: TGCAGTGCCAAGAGGTCTAGCGGGGGGAGCACAGATACGCAGTATTTT. Amino acids: CSAKRSSGGSTDTQYF.

The rearrangement joins TRBV7-2 to TRBJ2-3; 10 bases map to TRBD1. After removal of 4 bases from V and 5 bases from J, the junction contained 9 bases not matched to a gene. This CDR3 contains 16 residues. The germline CDR1 and CDR2 sequences are SGHTA and FQGNSA. This CDR3 reads CASSSRTGGSQDTQYF. In nucleotides, the CDR3 is TGTGCCAGCAGCTCTAGGACAGGGGGGTCACAAGATACGCAGTATTTT. Combining the CDR3 with reference TRBV7-2 and TRBJ2-3 gives the whole variable domain GAGVSQSPSNKVTEKGKDVELRCDPISGHTALYWYRQSLGQGLEFLIYFQGNSAPDKSGLPSDRFSAERTGGSVSTLTIQRTQQEDSAVYLCASSSRTGGSQDTQYFGPGTRLTVL.

The J gene is TRBJ2-7, the V gene TRBV6-1; possibly TRBD1 for D (6 bases). Germline loops: CDR1 MNHNS, CDR2 SASEGT. The CDR3 totals 15 residues. Trimming took off 2 bases at V and 3 bases at J, with 14 bases between the two ends. The CDR3 is CASSELPGVYYEQYF. CDR3 nucleotide sequence: TGTGCCAGCAGTGAACTGCCAGGGGTTTACTACGAGCAGTACTTC.

This chain uses TRBV2 with TRBJ2-1; D is perhaps TRBD1 or TRBD2 (5 bases each). Germline CDR1 reads SNHLY; CDR2 reads FYNNEI. V dropped 2 bases and J dropped 6 bases, with 20 bases sitting between them. The CDR3 is 17 amino acids. The CDR3: CASSEWKGFIGANEQFF. The CDR3, as DNA: TGTGCCAGCAGTGAATGGAAAGGCTTTATCGGGGCCAATGAGCAGTTCTTC. The complete variable domain, with remaining parts taken from reference TRBV2 and TRBJ2-1, reads EPEVTQTPSHQVTQMGQEVILRCVPISNHLYFYWYRQILGQKVEFLVSFYNNEISEKSEIFDDQFSVERPDGSNFTLKIRSTKLEDSAMYFCASSEWKGFIGANEQFFGPGTRLTVL.

The chain employs TRBV5-1 and TRBJ2-7, with 12 bases fitting TRBD2. Germline CDR1 SGHRS, CDR2 YFSETQ. The length of the CDR3 is 17 residues. J was trimmed by 7 bases and V by 1 base; bases with no gene match: 12. CDR3 sequence reads: CASSLMLAGGPLSEQYF. The CDR3 DNA sequence: TGCGCCAGCAGCTTGATGCTAGCGGGGGGGCCTTTAAGTGAGCAGTACTTC.

This chain links TRBV12-3 or TRBV12-4 with TRBJ2-7, with TRBD2 identical over 11 bases. CDR3 length: 19 amino acids. V shed 7 bases and J 0 bases; nucleotides not matched to a gene: 17. This CDR3 is CASISGTSGRTGSSYEQYF. The DNA of the CDR3 is TGTGCCAGCATTTCGGGGACTAGCGGTCGAACAGGAAGCTCCTACGAGCAGTACTTC.

The DNA for the CDR3 is TGTGCCAGCAGCCCGCGGGAACGAGGCGGAAAACTGTTTTTT. Its protein is CASSPRERGGKLFF. The V call is TRBV7-2, the J call TRBJ1-4; D is undetermined. Trimming cost V 5 bases and J 10 bases, with 17 bases left between them. This CDR3 contains 14 residues. Germline CDR1 and CDR2: SGHTA and FQGNSA.

This clonotype was counted between two and nine times. V gene TRBV5-1 combines with J gene TRBJ2-1, with D perhaps TRBD1 (5 bases). The germline gives CDR1 SGHRS, CDR2 YFSETQ. V lost 0 bases and J 5 bases, leaving 9 bases between the germline ends. The CDR3 consists of 14 residues. CDR3 nucleotide sequence: TGCGCCAGCAGCTTGGTAAGACAGCACAATGAGCAGTTCTTC. Its translation: CASSLVRQHNEQFF.

This clonotype was counted between two and nine times. Its ends do not fully match the called genes, so a read error is possible. The V and J genes are TRBV4-2 and TRBJ2-4; D uncertain. The germline CDR1 and CDR2 sequences are LGHNA and YNFKEQ. This CDR3 has 17 amino acids. The DNA for the CDR3 is TGTGCCACCAGCCAAAGGGCCGCAGCCCGGGCCAAAAACATTCAGTACTTC. Its protein product is CATSQRAAARAKNIQYF.

This clonotype was picked up a small number of times. J is TRBJ2-5 and V is TRBV20-1; maybe TRBD1 (5 bases). Germline assignment: CDR1 DFQATT and CDR2 SNEGSKA (reference sequence). V lost 8 bases to trimming and J lost 5 bases, with 9 bases between them. The CDR3 extends over 10 amino acids. The CDR3 bases are TGCAGTCTTCCAGGGGAGACCCAGTACTTC. It translates to CSLPGETQYF.

The sample holds a few counts of this clonotype. The V call is TRBV2, the J call TRBJ2-1, with D possibly matching TRBD2 (6 bases). Per the germline V gene, CDR1 is SNHLY and CDR2 is FYNNEI. V lost 6 bases, J lost 0 bases, and 15 bases lay in between. The CDR3 consists of 16 residues. The CDR3: CASRLSSGDSYNEQFF. In DNA, the CDR3 is TGTGCCAGCAGGCTTAGTTCGGGAGACTCCTACAATGAGCAGTTCTTC.